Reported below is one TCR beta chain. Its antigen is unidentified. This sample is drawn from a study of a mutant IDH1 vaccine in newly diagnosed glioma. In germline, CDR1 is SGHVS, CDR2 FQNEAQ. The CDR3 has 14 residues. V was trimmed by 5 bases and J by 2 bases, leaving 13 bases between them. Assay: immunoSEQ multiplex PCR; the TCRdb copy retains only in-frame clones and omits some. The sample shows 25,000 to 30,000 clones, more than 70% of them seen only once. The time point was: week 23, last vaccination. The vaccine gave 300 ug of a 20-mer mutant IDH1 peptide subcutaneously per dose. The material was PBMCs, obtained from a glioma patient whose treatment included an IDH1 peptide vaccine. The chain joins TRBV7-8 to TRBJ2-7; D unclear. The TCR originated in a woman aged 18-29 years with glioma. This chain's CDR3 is CASSPGRTTYEQYF. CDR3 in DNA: TGTGCCAGCAGCCCCGGGCGTACGACCTACGAGCAGTACTTC.